This TCR beta chain originates from a study of graft-versus-host responses after intestinal transplantation. General study points: Recipient marrow harbored GvH clones, some of which surfaced first in ileum or blood.

Note on this clone: What it binds is unknown.

Using immunoSEQ multiplex PCR, the repertoire was profiled, and TCRdb retains in-frame clones only, with some absent. The data contain fewer than 85,000 clones, approximately 96% of them singletons. Sample: unstimulated CD8+ T cells sorted from spleen or lymph node cells, taken before intestinal transplant. The source of this sequence is a human donor who received an intestinal transplant.

The CDR3 sequence: CASSIFAGGTYNEQFF. The CDR3 DNA follows: TGTGCCAGTAGTATATTTGCAGGGGGGACCTACAATGAGCAGTTCTTC. The V call is TRBV19, the J call TRBJ2-1; maybe TRBD1 (7 bases). The V end lost 2 bases, the J end lost 2 bases, and 13 bases lay between the germline ends. This CDR3 has 16 amino acids. Germline CDR1 is LNHDA and CDR2 is SQIVND (reference sequence).